Sequencing of this TCR beta chain was carried out in a study of T-cell memory formation after mild COVID-19. TCR alpha and TCR beta cDNA libraries with sample barcodes and UMIs came from 5'RACE using constant-segment primers. TCRdb itself ran the 5' RACE reads through MiXCR, one entry per CDR3 protein. Of a few hundred thousand distinct CDR3 sequences in the sample, 28% were seen once. Germline CDR1 SEHNR, CDR2 FQNEAQ (reference sequence). The CDR3 length is 18 residues. V lost 7 bases, J lost 0 bases, and 22 bases lay in between. Sequencing was done on a sample of PBMCs or a T cell subset sorted from them (not recorded which). This sequence joins TRBV7-9 and TRBJ1-3, with D unresolved. The TCR sequence derives from an adult woman who had mild COVID-19 (a few samples of this study predate the infection). Cell type and time point are not known. Here the CDR3 reads CASTLEARGLDSGNTIYF. The CDR3, as DNA: TGTGCCAGCACCCTTGAGGCTCGTGGGTTGGACTCTGGAAACACCATATATTTT.